This section outlines one TCR beta chain sequence together with its context. Its antigen is not identified. The data stem from a study of cytomegalovirus exposure and HLA in healthy donors. Study-level points and caveats: It was only CMV serostatus that was available as immune exposure information.

13 Jbeta primers and 60 Vbeta primers were used for the PCR. Profiled with immunoSEQ multiplex PCR; TCRdb holds only in-frame clones, not every one. The table has 150,000 to 190,000 clones, around 74% seen once. Trimming pared 6 bases from V and 3 bases from J, leaving 23 bases between. Germline CDR1 reads SEHNR; CDR2 reads FQNEAQ (reference sequence). This CDR3 contains 17 residues. The sequenced sample consisted of PBMCs. The sequence derives from a man aged 18 to 30 in good health and CMV-seronegative. The chain couples TRBV7-9 to TRBJ1-1; D is unresolved. Here the CDR3 reads CASRIPYRQSGYTEAFF. DNA of the CDR3: TGTGCCAGCAGGATCCCATACCGCCAGTCGGGTTACACTGAAGCTTTCTTT. Full variable domain (rest looked up from reference TRBV7-9 and TRBJ1-1): DTGVSQNPRHKITKRGQNVTFRCDPISEHNRLYWYRQTLGQGPEFLTYFQNEAQLEKSRLLSDRFSAERPKGSFSTLEIQRTEQGDSAMYLCASRIPYRQSGYTEAFFGQGTRLTVV.